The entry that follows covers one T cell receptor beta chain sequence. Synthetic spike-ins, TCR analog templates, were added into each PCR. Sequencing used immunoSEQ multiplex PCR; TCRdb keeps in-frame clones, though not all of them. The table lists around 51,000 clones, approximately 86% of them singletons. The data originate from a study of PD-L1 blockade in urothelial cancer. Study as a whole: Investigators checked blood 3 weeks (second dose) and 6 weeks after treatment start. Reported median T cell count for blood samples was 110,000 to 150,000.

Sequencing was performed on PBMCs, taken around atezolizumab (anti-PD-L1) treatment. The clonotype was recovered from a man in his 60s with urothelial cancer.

The CDR3 sequence is CAISVRANTGELFF. CDR3 in DNA: TGTGCCATCAGTGTTCGTGCGAACACCGGGGAGCTGTTTTTT. This rearrangement joins TRBV10-3 to TRBJ2-2; D is uncertain. Trimming left V 4 bases short and J 0 bases short, with 6 bases between. This CDR3 is built from 14 residues. From germline, CDR1 is ENHRY and CDR2 SYGVKD.